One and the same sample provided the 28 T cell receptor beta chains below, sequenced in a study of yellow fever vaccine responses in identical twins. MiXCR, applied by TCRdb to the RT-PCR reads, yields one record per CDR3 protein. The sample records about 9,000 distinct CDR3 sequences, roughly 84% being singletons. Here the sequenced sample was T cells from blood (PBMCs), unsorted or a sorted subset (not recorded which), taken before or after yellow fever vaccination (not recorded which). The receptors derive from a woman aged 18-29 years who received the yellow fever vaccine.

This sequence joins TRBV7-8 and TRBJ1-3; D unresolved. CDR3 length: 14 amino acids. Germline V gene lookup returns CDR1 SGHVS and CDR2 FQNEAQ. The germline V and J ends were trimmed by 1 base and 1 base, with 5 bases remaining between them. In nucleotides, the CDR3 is TGTGCCAGCAGCTTAGGGGGATCTGGAAACACCATATATTTT. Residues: CASSLGGSGNTIYF.

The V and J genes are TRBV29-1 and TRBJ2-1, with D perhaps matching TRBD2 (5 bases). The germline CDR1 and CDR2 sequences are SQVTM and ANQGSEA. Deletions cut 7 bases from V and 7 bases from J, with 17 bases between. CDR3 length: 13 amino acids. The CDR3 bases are TGCAGCGGGTTAGCGAGGGCGAGTAATGAGCAGTTCTTC. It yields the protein CSGLARASNEQFF.

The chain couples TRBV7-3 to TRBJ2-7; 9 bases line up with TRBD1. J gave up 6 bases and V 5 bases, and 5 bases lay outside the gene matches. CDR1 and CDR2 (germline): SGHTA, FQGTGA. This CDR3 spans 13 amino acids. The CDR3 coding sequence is TGTGCCAGCAGCATGAGGACAGGGGTCGAGCAGTACTTC. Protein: CASSMRTGVEQYF.

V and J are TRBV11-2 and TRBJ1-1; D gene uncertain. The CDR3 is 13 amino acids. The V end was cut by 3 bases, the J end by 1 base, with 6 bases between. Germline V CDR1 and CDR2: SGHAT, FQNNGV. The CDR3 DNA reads TGTGCCAGCAGCTTTTATGAGAACACTGAAGCTTTCTTT. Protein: CASSFYENTEAFF.

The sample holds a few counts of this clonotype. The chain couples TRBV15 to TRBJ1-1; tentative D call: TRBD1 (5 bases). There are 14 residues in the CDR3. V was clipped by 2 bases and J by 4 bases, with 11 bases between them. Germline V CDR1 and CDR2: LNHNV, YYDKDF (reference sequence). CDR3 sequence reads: CATSRNRQSTEAFF. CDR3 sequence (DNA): TGTGCCACCAGCAGAAACAGACAGTCCACTGAAGCTTTCTTT.

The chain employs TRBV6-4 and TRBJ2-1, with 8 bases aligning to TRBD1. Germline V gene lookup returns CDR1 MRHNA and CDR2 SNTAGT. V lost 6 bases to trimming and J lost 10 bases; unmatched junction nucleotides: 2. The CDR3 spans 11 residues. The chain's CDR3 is CASRDRGEQFF. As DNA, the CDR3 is TGTGCCAGCAGAGACAGGGGCGAGCAGTTCTTC.

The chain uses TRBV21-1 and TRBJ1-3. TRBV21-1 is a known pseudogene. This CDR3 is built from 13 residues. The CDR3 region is CASSKASGNTIYF. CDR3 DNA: TGTGCCAGCAGCAAAGCCTCTGGAAACACCATATATTTT.

The CDR3 is CASRQEGGNGNQPQHF. CDR3 nucleotides: TGCGCCAGCAGACAAGAGGGGGGAAATGGCAATCAGCCCCAGCATTTT. V and J are TRBV10-1 and TRBJ1-5, with D possibly TRBD1 on 6 matching bases. The CDR3 runs to 16 residues. V was clipped by 6 bases and J by 2 bases, with 17 bases between them. Germline values: CDR1 WNHNN, CDR2 SYGVQD (reference sequence).

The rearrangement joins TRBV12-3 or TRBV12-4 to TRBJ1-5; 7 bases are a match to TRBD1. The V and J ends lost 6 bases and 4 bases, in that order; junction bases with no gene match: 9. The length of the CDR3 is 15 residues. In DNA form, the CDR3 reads TGTGCCAGCAGGACAGGGAACGGCCCTAATCAGCCCCAGCATTTT. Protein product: CASRTGNGPNQPQHF.

The CDR3 DNA reads as TGTGCCAGCAGTTCAGCCCCGGGACAGGGGAATCAGCCCCAGCATTTT. Translating it yields CASSSAPGQGNQPQHF. The rearrangement links TRBV28 to TRBJ1-5; 10 nucleotides match TRBD1. There are 16 residues in the CDR3. Germline values: CDR1 MDHEN, CDR2 SYDVKM. The V segment lost 4 bases and the J segment 4 bases; nucleotides outside the gene matches: 7.

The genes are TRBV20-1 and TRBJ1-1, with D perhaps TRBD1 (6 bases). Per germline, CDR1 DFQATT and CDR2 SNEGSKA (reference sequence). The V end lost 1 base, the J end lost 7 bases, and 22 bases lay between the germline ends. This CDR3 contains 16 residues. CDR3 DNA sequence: TGCAGTGCTAGAGCCCCGCCAAGCGGGACACGGAGTGAAGCTTTCTTT. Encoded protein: CSARAPPSGTRSEAFF.

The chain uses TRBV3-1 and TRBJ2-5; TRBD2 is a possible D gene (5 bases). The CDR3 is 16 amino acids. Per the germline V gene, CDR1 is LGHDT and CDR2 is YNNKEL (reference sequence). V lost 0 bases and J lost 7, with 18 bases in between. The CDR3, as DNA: TGTGCCAGCAGCCAAGACCCCTCGGTAGCGACCAGGACCCAGTACTTC. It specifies CASSQDPSVATRTQYF.

CDR3 coding DNA: TGTGCCAGCAGTCCGTGGGCCACCGGGGAGCTGTTTTTT. Its translation: CASSPWATGELFF. The V and J genes are TRBV7-7 and TRBJ2-2; no definite D call. This CDR3 contains 13 residues. V lost 6 bases, J lost 4 bases, and 9 bases lay in between. The germline V gene encodes CDR1 SSHAT and CDR2 FNYEAQ (reference sequence). Full variable domain (outside the CDR3, taken from reference TRBV7-7 and TRBJ2-2): GAGVSQSPRYKVTKRGQDVTLRCDPISSHATLYWYQQALGQGPEFLTYFNYEAQPDKSGLPSDRFSAERPEGSISTLTIQRTEQRDSAMYRCASSPWATGELFFGEGSRLTVL.

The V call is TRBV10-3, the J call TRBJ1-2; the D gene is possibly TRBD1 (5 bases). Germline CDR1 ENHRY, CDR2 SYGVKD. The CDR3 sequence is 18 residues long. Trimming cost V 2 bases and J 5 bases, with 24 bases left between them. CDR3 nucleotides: TGTGCCATCAGTGAGGTGAGACGAGGGGCGACCCGGTTGTATGGCTACACCTTC. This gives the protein CAISEVRRGATRLYGYTF.

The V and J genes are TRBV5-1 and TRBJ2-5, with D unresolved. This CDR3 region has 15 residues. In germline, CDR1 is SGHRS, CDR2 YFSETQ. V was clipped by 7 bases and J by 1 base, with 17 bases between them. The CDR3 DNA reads TGCGCCAGCGCTCCCCAGGACGGACGCCAAGAGACCCAGTACTTC. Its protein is CASAPQDGRQETQYF.

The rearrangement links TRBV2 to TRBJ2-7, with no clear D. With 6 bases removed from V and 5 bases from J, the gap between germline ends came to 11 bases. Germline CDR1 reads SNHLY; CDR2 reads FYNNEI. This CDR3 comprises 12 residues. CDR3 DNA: TGTGCCAGCAGCATAGCAGCCCACGAGCAGTACTTC. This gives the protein CASSIAAHEQYF.

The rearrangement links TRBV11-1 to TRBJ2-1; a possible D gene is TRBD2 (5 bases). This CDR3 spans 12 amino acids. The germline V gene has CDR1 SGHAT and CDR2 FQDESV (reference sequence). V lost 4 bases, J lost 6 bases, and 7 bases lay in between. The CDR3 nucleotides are TGTGCCAGCAGCTCCGGAGGCAATGAGCAGTTCTTC. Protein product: CASSSGGNEQFF.

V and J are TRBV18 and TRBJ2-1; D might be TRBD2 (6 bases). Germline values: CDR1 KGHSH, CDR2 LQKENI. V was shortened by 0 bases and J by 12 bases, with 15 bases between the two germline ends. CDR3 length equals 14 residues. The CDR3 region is CASSPPQRESRQFF. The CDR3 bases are TGTGCCAGCTCACCACCGCAACGGGAGTCCAGGCAGTTCTTC.

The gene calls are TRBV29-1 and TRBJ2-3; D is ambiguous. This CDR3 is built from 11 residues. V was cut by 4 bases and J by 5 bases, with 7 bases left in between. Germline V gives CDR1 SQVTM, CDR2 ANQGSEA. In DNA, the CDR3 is TGCAGCGTTGGGTCCGAAGATACGCAGTATTTT. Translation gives CSVGSEDTQYF.

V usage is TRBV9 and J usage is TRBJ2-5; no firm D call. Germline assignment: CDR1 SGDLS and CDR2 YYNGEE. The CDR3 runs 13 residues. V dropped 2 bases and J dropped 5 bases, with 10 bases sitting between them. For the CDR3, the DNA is TGTGCCAGCAGCGTTAATGGTGCGGAGACCCAGTACTTC. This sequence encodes CASSVNGAETQYF.

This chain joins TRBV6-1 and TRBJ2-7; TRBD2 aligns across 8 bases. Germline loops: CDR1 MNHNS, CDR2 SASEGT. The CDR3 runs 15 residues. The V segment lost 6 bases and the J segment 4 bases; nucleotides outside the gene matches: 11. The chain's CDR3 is CASRPGEAGAYEQYF. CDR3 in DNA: TGTGCCAGCAGGCCGGGAGAAGCGGGAGCTTACGAGCAGTACTTC.

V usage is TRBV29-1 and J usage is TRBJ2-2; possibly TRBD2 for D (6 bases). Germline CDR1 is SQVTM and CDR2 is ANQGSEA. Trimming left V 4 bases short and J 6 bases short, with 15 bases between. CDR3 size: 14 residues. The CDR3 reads CSVVFGRRAGELFF. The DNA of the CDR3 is TGCAGCGTTGTCTTCGGGAGAAGGGCCGGGGAGCTGTTTTTT.

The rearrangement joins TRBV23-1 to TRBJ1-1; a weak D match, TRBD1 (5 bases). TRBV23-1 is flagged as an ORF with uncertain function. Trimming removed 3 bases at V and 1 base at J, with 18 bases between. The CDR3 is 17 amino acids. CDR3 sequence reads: CASSHSGTEERNTEAFF. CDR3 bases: TGCGCCAGCAGTCATTCCGGGACCGAGGAGAGGAACACTGAAGCTTTCTTT.

CDR3 loop: CASSPDSSSYNEQFF. CDR3 bases: TGTGCCAGCTCACCGGACTCTAGCTCCTACAATGAGCAGTTCTTC. This chain connects TRBV18 to TRBJ2-1, with a tentative D call TRBD2 (5 bases). The germline gives CDR1 KGHSH, CDR2 LQKENI. Trimming pared 3 bases from V and 0 bases from J, leaving 9 bases between. There are 15 residues in the CDR3.

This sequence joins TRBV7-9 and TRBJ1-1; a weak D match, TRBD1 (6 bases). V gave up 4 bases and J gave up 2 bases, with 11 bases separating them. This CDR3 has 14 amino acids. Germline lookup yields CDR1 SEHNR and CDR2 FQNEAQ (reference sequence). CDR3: CASSSPDSNTEAFF. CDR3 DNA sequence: TGTGCCAGCAGCTCTCCGGACAGTAACACTGAAGCTTTCTTT.

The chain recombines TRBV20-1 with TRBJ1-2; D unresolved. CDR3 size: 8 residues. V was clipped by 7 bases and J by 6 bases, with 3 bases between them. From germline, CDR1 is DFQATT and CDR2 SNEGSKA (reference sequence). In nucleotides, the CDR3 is TGCAGTGAGGATGGCTACACCTTC. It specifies CSEDGYTF.

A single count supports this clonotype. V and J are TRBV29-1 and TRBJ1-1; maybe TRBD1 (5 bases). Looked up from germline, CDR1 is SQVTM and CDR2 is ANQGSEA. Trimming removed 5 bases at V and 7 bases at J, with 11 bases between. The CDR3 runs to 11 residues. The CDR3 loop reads CSVHSGIEAFF. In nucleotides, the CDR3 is TGCAGCGTTCACTCAGGGATTGAAGCTTTCTTT.

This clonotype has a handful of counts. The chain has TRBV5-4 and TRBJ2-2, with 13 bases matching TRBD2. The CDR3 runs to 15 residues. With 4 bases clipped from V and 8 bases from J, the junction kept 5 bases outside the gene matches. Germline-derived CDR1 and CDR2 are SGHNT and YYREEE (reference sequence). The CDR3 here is CASSPGTSGAGELFF. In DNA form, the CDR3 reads TGTGCCAGCAGCCCGGGGACTAGCGGGGCGGGGGAGCTGTTTTTT.